This T cell receptor beta chain was sequenced in a study of cytomegalovirus exposure and HLA in healthy donors. The primer mix had 60 Vbeta and 13 Jbeta primers. Measured with immunoSEQ multiplex PCR; TCRdb has only the in-frame clones, and not every one. The sample lists fewer than 200,000 clones, around 81% occurring once. The J segment lost 7 bases and the V segment lost 10 bases, leaving 2 bases of the junction unmatched. The CDR3 loop spans 11 amino acids. The germline gives CDR1 MGHDK, CDR2 SYGVNS. The chain links TRBV25-1 to TRBJ1-1; 11 bases agree with TRBD1. This sequence was found in a woman in her late teens or twenties in good health and CMV-seropositive. The sample consisted of PBMCs. The CDR3 loop is CATGTGGEAFF. In nucleotides, the CDR3 is TGTGCCACCGGGACAGGGGGTGAAGCTTTCTTT.